This T cell receptor beta chain was identified during a study of beta chain features in type 1 diabetes. Study results and limitations: PCR, the amplification step, might favor shorter templates, equally in patients and controls. Within patients, naive, central memory and Treg TCRB repertoires seemed more similar than within healthy donors. In every one of the four CD4+ subsets, TCRB CDR3s were moderately but significantly shorter in Type 1 diabetes patients.

Germline V gene sequence: CDR1 SGHTA, CDR2 FQGNSA. The CDR3 is 14 residues long. V lost 5 bases, J lost 4 bases, and 3 bases stayed unmatched. cDNA synthesis used the whole RNA isolate, giving expressed TCRB sequences. Libraries were prepared by immunoSEQ multiplex PCR; TCRdb keeps only in-frame clonotypes and omits some of them. The sample consists of some 190,000 clones, less than 10% of them appearing once. Researchers reported sorting CD4+ naive, central memory, regulatory and stem cell-like memory cells via CD45RO/CCR7/CD25/CD127/CD95/CD27. In its sample, this clone was seen a few times. What it binds is not known.

The rearrangement joins TRBV7-2 to TRBJ2-5; the match to TRBD1 covers 11 bases. The TCR originated in a man aged 18 to 35 with type 1 diabetes. The material sequenced was central memory CD4+ T cells from blood. The CDR3 sequence: CASSLDRGRETQYF. CDR3 in DNA: TGTGCCAGCAGCCTGGACAGGGGGCGAGAGACCCAGTACTTC.